Listed here are 25 T cell receptor beta chains from one sample, sequenced in a study of blood T cell repertoires in COVID-19. Data came from immunoSEQ multiplex PCR; TCRdb stores just in-frame clones and leaves some out. The sample includes roughly 160,000 clones, approximately 82% of them seen just once. Sequencing was performed on peripheral blood. The source is a woman in her 70s who had recovered from COVID-19.

The rearrangement uses TRBV6-2 or TRBV6-3 and TRBJ2-6, with 7 positions matching TRBD2. The CDR3 has 15 residues. With V trimmed by 4 bases and J by 3 bases, 3 bases remained unmatched. Germline assignment: CDR1 MNHEY and CDR2 SVGEGT. CDR3 loop: CASSWGGSGANVLTF. The CDR3 DNA reads as TGTGCCAGCAGTTGGGGGGGGAGTGGGGCCAACGTCCTGACTTTC.

The V call is TRBV30, the J call TRBJ2-7; 7 nucleotides line up with TRBD1. From germline, CDR1 is GTSNPN and CDR2 SVGIG (reference sequence). The CDR3 has 14 amino acids. J lost 0 bases, V lost 5 bases, and 7 bases had no gene match. CDR3 region: CAWGPGQSSYEQYF. The CDR3 nucleotides read TGTGCCTGGGGCCCGGGACAGAGCTCCTACGAGCAGTACTTC.

This chain connects TRBV5-4 to TRBJ2-1; possible D gene TRBD2, 5 bases. CDR1 SGHNT and CDR2 YYREEE come from the germline V gene (reference sequence). V was cut by 4 bases and J by 7 bases, with 18 bases left in between. The CDR3 spans 15 residues. The CDR3, as DNA: TGTGCCAGCAGCCACCCGGGGAGCCCGAGGAATGAGCAGTTCTTC. It encodes CASSHPGSPRNEQFF.

The V and J genes are TRBV19 and TRBJ2-2, with TRBD1 identical over 7 bases. The CDR3 sequence is 15 residues long. The germline CDR1 and CDR2 sequences are LNHDA and SQIVND (reference sequence). Trimming took 9 bases from V and 5 from J; bases not matched to a gene: 12. CDR3 sequence: CASHRQGRKTGELFF. The CDR3 DNA is TGTGCCAGCCATCGACAGGGACGTAAGACCGGGGAGCTGTTTTTT.

The rearrangement links TRBV4-3 to TRBJ1-5; D is uncertain. The V gene lost 3 bases and the J gene lost 8 bases, with 14 bases spanning the gap. CDR3 length equals 14 residues. Germline-derived CDR1 and CDR2 are LGHNA and YSLEER. The CDR3 nucleotides are TGCGCCAGCAGCCAGGGGAACCAGGAGGAGCCCCAGCATTTT. Protein: CASSQGNQEEPQHF.

This rearrangement joins TRBV3-1 (or the pseudogene TRBV3-2) to TRBJ1-2; D unclear. Germline V gene data show CDR1 as LGHDT and CDR2 as YNNKEL (reference sequence). Trimming shortened V by 0 bases and J by 2 bases, and 13 bases separated the two germline ends. CDR3 length equals 16 residues. DNA of the CDR3: TGTGCCAGCAGCCAAGATCCGTCCCGAGTAAACTATGGCTACACCTTC. This sequence encodes CASSQDPSRVNYGYTF.

The V gene is TRBV9, the J gene TRBJ1-6, with 8 bases lining up with TRBD1. The CDR3 spans 15 residues. CDR1 is SGDLS and CDR2 is YYNGEE in the germline V gene. Trimming took 2 bases from V and 8 from J; bases not matched to a gene: 6. The CDR3 is CASSVRGQGDSPLHF. In DNA, the CDR3 is TGTGCCAGCAGCGTCAGGGGGCAGGGGGATTCACCCCTCCACTTT.

The V and J genes are TRBV6-5 and TRBJ1-3; a weak D match, TRBD1 (6 bases). The CDR3 is made up of 14 amino acids. Germline-derived CDR1 and CDR2 are MNHEY and SVGAGI. V was shortened by 9 bases and J by 0 bases, with 12 bases between the two germline ends. The CDR3 DNA follows: TGTGCCAGTCGGGGGGCCCTCTCTGGAAACACCATATATTTT. It yields the protein CASRGALSGNTIYF.

The V and J genes are TRBV7-2 and TRBJ1-1; the D is unclear. The V and J ends lost 5 bases and 11 bases respectively, with 18 bases between them. The CDR3 totals 13 residues. The germline gives CDR1 SGHTA, CDR2 FQGNSA. The CDR3 DNA follows: TGTGCCAGCAGCGCACAGCGGAACCAAGGGGCTTTCTTT. Translated: CASSAQRNQGAFF.

The V gene is TRBV7-9, the J gene TRBJ1-2; TRBD1 is a possible D gene (6 bases). Trimming cost V 5 bases and J 11 bases, with 12 bases left between them. CDR1 is SEHNR, CDR2 FQNEAQ, per germline (reference sequence). The CDR3 totals 11 residues. The CDR3 DNA sequence: TGTGCCAGCAGCCGAACAGGGATATACACCTTC. Translation gives CASSRTGIYTF.

The CDR3 protein is CASSTLSYGYTF. The CDR3 coding sequence is TGTGCCAGCAGTACCCTCAGCTATGGCTACACCTTC. This rearrangement joins TRBV28 to TRBJ1-2; D not resolved. Germline V CDR1 and CDR2: MDHEN, SYDVKM. CDR3 length equals 12 residues. The V and J ends lost 5 bases and 4 bases respectively, with 8 bases between them.

For this clone: A read error may produce the germline difference seen at one junction end. The sample holds other DNA sequences that translate to the same CDR3. V gene TRBV6-6 combines with J gene TRBJ1-2; 10 bases are a match to TRBD1. Germline CDR1 MNHNY, CDR2 SVGAGI (reference sequence). CDR3 size: 19 residues. CDR3 coding DNA: TGTGCTAGCAGACGAGGTCCCGGGACAGGGGCCCTAGCTAACTATGGCTACACCTTC. Its protein is CASRRGPGTGALANYGYTF.

This chain uses TRBV19 with TRBJ2-1; TRBD2 agrees at 10 bases. Trimming at V came to 3 bases and at J to 9 bases, leaving 14 bases not matched to a gene. Germline-derived CDR1 and CDR2 are LNHDA and SQIVND (reference sequence). The CDR3 runs 17 residues. This CDR3 is CASSIEARASGRGEQFF. CDR3 coding DNA: TGTGCCAGTAGTATTGAAGCGCGGGCTAGCGGGAGAGGTGAGCAGTTCTTC.

This rearrangement joins TRBV9 to TRBJ2-3; D perhaps matches TRBD2 (5 bases). CDR3 length equals 14 residues. V lost 6 bases, J lost 4 bases, and 15 bases lay in between. The germline gives CDR1 SGDLS, CDR2 YYNGEE. CDR3 bases: TGTGCCAGCACCCCCCGGAGCGGTTCAGATACGCAGTATTTT. Translated, it gives CASTPRSGSDTQYF. The variable domain in full, with the rest retrieved from reference TRBV9 and TRBJ2-3, is DSGVTQTPKHLITATGQRVTLRCSPRSGDLSVYWYQQSLDQGLQFLIQYYNGEERAKGNILERFSAQQFPDLHSELNLSSLELGDSALYFCASTPRSGSDTQYFGPGTRLTVL.

Here the CDR3 DNA reads TGTGCCAGCAGGGCCGGACAGGGCTCTGGAAACACCATATATTTT. The encoded protein is CASRAGQGSGNTIYF. The V and J genes are TRBV6-6 and TRBJ1-3; TRBD1 matches 8 bases. The CDR3 length is 15 residues. V lost 6 bases to trimming and J lost 0 bases; unmatched junction nucleotides: 4. Germline V gene data show CDR1 as MNHNY and CDR2 as SVGAGI (reference sequence).

The gene calls are TRBV11-2 and TRBJ2-7; 11 bases are a match to TRBD2. Losses at the gene ends were 7 bases for V and 10 bases for J; bases not matched to a gene: 15. The germline gives CDR1 SGHAT, CDR2 FQNNGV. The CDR3 spans 15 residues. The CDR3 sequence is CASTSPSTSGGPQYF. CDR3 in DNA: TGTGCCAGCACCTCCCCCTCAACTAGCGGGGGCCCTCAGTACTTC.

The table lists this clone with a few counts. Other DNA sequences in the sample encode the same CDR3. The chain couples TRBV7-3 to TRBJ2-1; D unresolved. Germline V lookup: CDR1 SGHTA, CDR2 FQGTGA. This CDR3 is 13 amino acids long. V was trimmed by 5 bases and J by 9 bases, leaving 14 bases between them. CDR3 in amino acids: CASSPPGYFEQFF. For the CDR3, the DNA is TGTGCCAGCAGCCCCCCCGGGTATTTTGAGCAGTTCTTC.

Written as DNA, the CDR3 is TGCGCCAGCAGCTTGTACGGACACCTGAACACTGAAGCTTTCTTT. It yields the protein CASSLYGHLNTEAFF. The gene calls are TRBV5-1 and TRBJ1-1; a possible D gene is TRBD1 (5 bases). The CDR3 is 15 residues long. CDR1 is SGHRS and CDR2 is YFSETQ in the germline V gene. Trimming pared 1 base from V and 0 bases from J, leaving 10 bases between.

V and J are TRBV11-2 and TRBJ2-1, with D possibly matching TRBD2 (7 bases). This CDR3 comprises 16 residues. Trimming removed 1 base at V and 6 bases at J, with 16 bases between. Germline V gene lookup returns CDR1 SGHAT and CDR2 FQNNGV. The CDR3 DNA is TGTGCCAGCAGCTTAGGGGGGGCGGGAGAGGGCAATGAGCAGTTCTTC. It encodes CASSLGGAGEGNEQFF.

This chain joins TRBV7-9 and TRBJ1-2; D uncertain. The V gene's germline CDR1 is SEHNR and CDR2 FQNEAQ (reference sequence). Deletions cut 0 bases from V and 8 bases from J, with 7 bases between. This CDR3 region has 12 residues. This CDR3 reads CASSLADQGYTF. CDR3 DNA sequence: TGTGCCAGCAGCTTAGCCGATCAGGGCTACACCTTC.

Only one count was recorded for this clone. This chain joins TRBV2 and TRBJ1-6; 12 positions match TRBD1. This CDR3 is built from 18 residues. The germline V gene has CDR1 SNHLY and CDR2 FYNNEI. Trimming cost V 6 bases and J 0 bases; bases outside gene matches: 6. The CDR3 loop reads CASSKGQGASSYNSPLHF. CDR3 bases: TGTGCCAGCAGCAAGGGACAGGGGGCTAGCTCCTATAATTCACCCCTCCACTTT.

The rearrangement joins TRBV4-3 to TRBJ2-1; D perhaps matches TRBD1 (5 bases). CDR3 length: 16 residues. V lost 0 bases, J lost 9 bases, and 18 bases lay in between. Germline V CDR1 and CDR2: LGHNA, YSLEER. CDR3 in DNA: TGCGCCAGCAGCCAAGACGGTGTGGGCCAGGGCACTGAGCAGTTCTTC. It codes for CASSQDGVGQGTEQFF.

The chain employs TRBV28 and TRBJ1-5; a weak D match, TRBD1 (6 bases). In germline, CDR1 is MDHEN, CDR2 SYDVKM. V was clipped by 6 bases and J by 9 bases, with 21 bases between them. The CDR3 is 15 amino acids. CDR3 protein: CASRNQGPAQGPQHF. For the CDR3, the DNA is TGTGCCAGCAGAAACCAGGGGCCGGCCCAGGGGCCCCAGCATTTT.

This chain links TRBV30 with TRBJ2-3; 9 bases are shared with TRBD1. The CDR3 is 14 residues long. The germline V gene encodes CDR1 GTSNPN and CDR2 SVGIG (reference sequence). V dropped 5 bases and J dropped 6; count of bases not matched to a gene: 9. The CDR3, as DNA: TGTGCCTGGGGCGGACAGGGGTTGGGGGATACGCAGTATTTT. Translated, it gives CAWGGQGLGDTQYF.

The CDR3 here is CASSRGQVNYGYTF. CDR3 sequence (DNA): TGTGCCAGCAGCCGGGGACAGGTGAACTATGGCTACACCTTC. The rearrangement uses TRBV6-5 and TRBJ1-2; 8 nucleotides match TRBD1. The CDR3 has 14 residues. Germline V gives CDR1 MNHEY, CDR2 SVGAGI. The J segment lost 2 bases and the V segment lost 6 bases, leaving 5 bases of the junction unmatched.